These T cell receptor beta chains were read from a single sample in a study of T cell responses to AZD1222 COVID-19 vaccine. Profiling relied on immunoSEQ multiplex PCR, and the TCRdb table lists in-frame clones only, not all of them. The sample holds about 150,000 clones, 90% seen once. This sample comprised peripheral blood, obtained 28 days after the second AZD1222 dose. Receptors originate from an adult who received the AZD1222 COVID-19 vaccine. The CDR3 runs from the conserved cysteine through the conserved F or W. Each record gives: clone size, D gene, CDR3 length, J gene, V gene, CDR3 protein, CDR3 DNA. The D gene is left open where the match is weak. Not every row has a clone size; where given, it reads once, few, many or a size class.

>NA|NA|16|TRBJ1-6|TRBV6-1
CASSETPWTVRAPLHF
TGTGCCAGCAGTGAAACGCCGTGGACAGTGCGAGCACCCCTCCACTTT
>NA|NA|15|TRBJ1-6|TRBV5-1
CASSLGGPYNSPLHF
TGCGCCAGCAGCCTGGGGGGGCCTTATAATTCACCCCTCCACTTT
>NA|NA|14|TRBJ2-5|TRBV6-5
CASSPRQRGETQYF
TGTGCCAGCAGCCCCAGACAACGAGGGGAGACCCAGTACTTC
>NA|TRBD1|16|TRBJ1-2|TRBV9
CASRVLEGAGNYGYTF
TGTGCCAGCAGGGTCTTGGAGGGGGCAGGCAACTATGGCTACACCTTC
>NA|NA|14|TRBJ1-2|TRBV5-1
CASSLAGPIYGYTF
TGCGCCAGCAGCTTGGCGGGACCGATCTATGGCTACACCTTC
>NA|NA|15|TRBJ1-2|TRBV19
CASSNDWPPAYGYTF
TGTGCCAGTAGTAATGATTGGCCCCCAGCGTATGGCTACACCTTC
>NA|TRBD1|18|TRBJ1-1|TRBV19
CASSFSPQGARYRNEAFF
TGTGCCAGTAGTTTCTCGCCCCAGGGGGCGCGTTACCGAAACGAAGCTTTCTTT
>NA|NA|13|TRBJ1-2|TRBV2
CASSEAFSYGYTF
TGTGCCAGCAGTGAAGCGTTCAGCTATGGCTACACCTTC
>NA|TRBD1|17|TRBJ1-3|TRBV7-9
CASTNPRQGTSGNTIYF
TGTGCCAGCACCAATCCTAGACAGGGCACCTCTGGAAACACCATATATTTT
>few|NA|16|TRBJ1-4|TRBV7-6
CASSLAPNQFGEKLFF
TGTGCCAGCAGCTTAGCCCCTAACCAGTTCGGTGAAAAACTGTTTTTT
>NA|NA|15|TRBJ1-1|TRBV5-1
CASSLGQVGNTEAFF
TGCGCCAGCAGCTTGGGACAGGTGGGAAACACTGAAGCTTTCTTT
>NA|NA|13|TRBJ2-1|TRBV24-1
CATSESTGIEQFF
TGTGCCACCAGTGAAAGCACGGGGATTGAGCAGTTCTTC
>NA|NA|14|TRBJ2-2|TRBV4-1
CASSQGGTTGELFF
TGCGCCAGCAGCCAAGGGGGGACCACCGGGGAGCTGTTTTTT
>NA|NA|13|TRBJ1-1|TRBV2
CASSVDAITEAFF
TGTGCCAGCAGTGTGGACGCGATAACTGAAGCTTTCTTT
>NA|TRBD1|15|TRBJ1-4|TRBV5-1
CASSIGQGTNEKLFF
TGCGCCAGCAGCATCGGACAGGGGACTAATGAAAAACTGTTTTTT
>NA|NA|11|TRBJ1-5|TRBV6-5
CASSHDQPQHF
TGTGCCAGCAGTCATGATCAGCCCCAGCATTTT
>once|NA|12|TRBJ2-4|TRBV7-2
CASSLYSDIQYF
TGTGCCAGCAGCTTATACTCTGACATTCAGTACTTC
>NA|TRBD1|18|TRBJ1-5|TRBV5-5
CASSLVSWDRGRFQPQHF
TGTGCCAGCAGCTTGGTGAGTTGGGACAGGGGGCGGTTTCAGCCCCAGCATTTT
>NA|TRBD2|18|TRBJ2-7|TRBV6-1
CASSETRFSGSGGYEQYF
TGTGCCAGCAGTGAAACTAGGTTTAGCGGGAGTGGTGGGTACGAGCAGTACTTC
>NA|NA|15|TRBJ2-7|TRBV27
CASSSISGSSYEQYF
TGTGCCAGCAGTTCCATTAGCGGTAGCTCCTACGAGCAGTACTTC
>NA|NA|12|TRBJ2-7|TRBV2
CASEGQSYEQYF
TGTGCCAGCGAAGGACAGTCCTACGAGCAGTACTTC
>NA|NA|13|TRBJ1-2|TRBV27
CASSLVSGNGYTF
TGTGCCAGCAGTTTAGTCTCGGGGAATGGCTACACCTTC
>NA|NA|11|TRBJ1-2|TRBV20-1
CSASGALGYTF
TGCAGTGCGTCGGGGGCCTTAGGCTACACCTTC
>NA|NA|12|TRBJ2-1|TRBV2
CASNQLGDEQFF
TGTGCCAGCAACCAGCTGGGGGATGAGCAGTTCTTC
>NA|NA|15|TRBJ1-4|TRBV7-9
CASSLAGTPGEKLFF
TGTGCCAGCAGCTTAGCTGGGACACCGGGGGAAAAACTGTTTTTT
>NA|NA|14|TRBJ1-1|TRBV7-9
CASSRRDLDTEAFF
TGTGCCAGCAGCCGCCGGGACTTGGACACTGAAGCTTTCTTT
>NA|NA|13|TRBJ1-6|TRBV10-1
CASSRQGNSPLHF
TGCGCCAGCAGCCGGCAGGGCAATTCACCCCTCCACTTT
>NA|NA|12|TRBJ2-7|TRBV29-1
CSVEVGTYEQYF
TGCAGCGTTGAGGTCGGCACCTACGAGCAGTACTTC
>once|NA|13|TRBJ2-7|TRBV5-6
CASSFPAPYEQYF
TGTGCCAGCAGCTTCCCCGCGCCCTACGAGCAGTACTTC
>few|NA|14|TRBJ2-3|TRBV5-1
CASSEGHSTDTQYF
TGCGCCAGCAGCGAAGGACACTCCACAGATACGCAGTATTTT
>NA|TRBD1|15|TRBJ2-3|TRBV2
CASSPGTASTDTQYF
TGTGCCAGCAGCCCCGGGACAGCTAGCACAGATACGCAGTATTTT
>NA|NA|14|TRBJ1-5|TRBV5-1
CASSLGGADQPQHF
TGCGCCAGCAGCTTGGGGGGGGCAGATCAGCCCCAGCATTTT
>NA|TRBD2|14|TRBJ2-1|TRBV6-4
CASSPRAGVNEQFF
TGTGCCAGCAGCCCCCGGGCGGGAGTAAATGAGCAGTTCTTC
>NA|NA|10|TRBJ2-7|TRBV28
CASSLNEQYF
TGTGCCAGCAGTTTGAACGAGCAGTACTTC
>once|NA|16|TRBJ1-1|TRBV5-1
CASSLDRVGLGTEAFF
TGCGCCAGCAGCTTGGATAGGGTCGGCCTGGGCACTGAAGCTTTCTTT
>NA|NA|14|TRBJ1-2|TRBV6-2/TRBV6-3
CASRYGHLNYGYTF
TGTGCCAGCAGGTACGGACACCTTAACTATGGCTACACCTTC
>NA|NA|13|TRBJ2-1|TRBV10-3
CAISESGAREQFF
TGTGCCATCAGTGAGTCGGGGGCCCGGGAGCAGTTCTTC
>NA|NA|15|TRBJ1-5|TRBV19
CASSTPSRVGQPQHF
TGTGCCAGTAGTACCCCATCGCGAGTCGGGCAGCCCCAGCATTTT
>NA|NA|15|TRBJ2-1|TRBV6-5
CASARLHNSYNEQFF
TGTGCCAGCGCCCGACTCCACAACTCCTACAATGAGCAGTTCTTC
>few|NA|14|TRBJ2-2|TRBV9
CASSLRPSAGELFF
TGTGCCAGCAGCCTGCGGCCATCCGCCGGGGAGCTGTTTTTT
>NA|TRBD1|13|TRBJ2-7|TRBV9
CASSGTGVGEQYF
TGTGCCAGCAGCGGGACAGGGGTAGGCGAGCAGTACTTC
>NA|NA|16|TRBJ2-1|TRBV19
CASSISRTDRYNEQFF
TGTGCCAGTAGTATTTCGAGGACAGACAGATACAATGAGCAGTTCTTC
>NA|NA|15|TRBJ2-7|TRBV7-8
CASSQNKVAAYEQYF
TGTGCCAGCAGCCAGAACAAGGTAGCCGCCTACGAGCAGTACTTC
>NA|TRBD1|14|TRBJ2-5|TRBV7-8
CASSLGTGKETQYF
TGTGCCAGCAGCTTGGGGACAGGGAAGGAGACCCAGTACTTC
>NA|NA|14|TRBJ1-1|TRBV27
CASKSGGPNTEAFF
TGTGCCAGCAAGAGCGGGGGCCCGAACACTGAAGCTTTCTTT
>once|TRBD1|13|TRBJ2-1|TRBV24-1
CATSDRTGPGQFF
TGTGCCACCAGTGACCGGACAGGGCCGGGGCAGTTCTTC
>NA|TRBD1|12|TRBJ1-2|TRBV28
CASRKQGSGYTF
TGTGCCAGCAGAAAACAGGGGTCTGGCTACACCTTC
>NA|TRBD2|18|TRBJ2-5|TRBV3-1/TRBV3-2
CASSQERASGGAWETQYF
TGTGCCAGCAGCCAAGAACGGGCTAGCGGGGGGGCTTGGGAGACCCAGTACTTC
>NA|NA|16|TRBJ2-1|TRBV18
CASSSIQGSSYNEQFF
TGTGCCAGCTCGTCGATACAGGGTAGCTCCTACAATGAGCAGTTCTTC
>NA|TRBD1|13|TRBJ1-1|TRBV6-5
CASIGTGNTEAFF
TGTGCCAGCATAGGGACAGGGAACACTGAAGCTTTCTTT
>NA|TRBD2|13|TRBJ2-1|TRBV28
CATGLAVYNEQFF
TGTGCCACCGGACTAGCAGTCTACAATGAGCAGTTCTTC
>NA|TRBD2|16|TRBJ2-5|TRBV3-1/TRBV3-2
CASSQDLLAGQETQYF
TGTGCCAGCAGCCAAGATCTTCTAGCGGGGCAAGAGACCCAGTACTTC
>NA|TRBD2|15|TRBJ2-3|TRBV5-1
CASSPPSGSADTQYF
TGCGCCAGCAGCCCTCCTAGCGGGAGTGCAGATACGCAGTATTTT
>NA|NA|15|TRBJ2-2|TRBV2
CASSYGGGNTGELFF
TGTGCCAGCAGCTACGGGGGAGGGAACACCGGGGAGCTGTTTTTT
>NA|NA|15|TRBJ1-2|TRBV7-2
CASSLAPFQGNGYTF
TGTGCCAGCAGCTTAGCCCCTTTTCAGGGGAACGGCTACACCTTC